What follows are 3 T cell receptor beta chains derived from one specimen sequenced in a study of T cell responses to AZD1222 COVID-19 vaccine. The method was immunoSEQ multiplex PCR; TCRdb's version includes in-frame clones alone and lacks a portion of them. The data contain 110,000 to 150,000 clones, roughly 90% of them singletons. The specimen comprised peripheral blood, sampled on day 0 of AZD1222 vaccination. The receptors here all came from an adult in good health.

The gene calls are TRBV19 and TRBJ2-3, with D perhaps TRBD2 (5 bases). The CDR3 runs to 11 residues. Trimming stripped 5 bases from V and 8 bases from J, with 8 bases between. The germline CDR1 and CDR2 sequences are LNHDA and SQIVND (reference sequence). DNA for the CDR3: TGTGCCAGTAGTGGAGGAAGTACGCAGTATTTT. Amino acids: CASSGGSTQYF.

The V gene is TRBV20-1, the J gene TRBJ2-5; D call uncertain. This CDR3 comprises 11 residues. Trimming left V 6 bases short and J 0 bases short, with 5 bases between. Germline assignment: CDR1 DFQATT and CDR2 SNEGSKA (reference sequence). Here the CDR3 reads CSARHQETQYF. The DNA for the CDR3 is TGCAGTGCCAGACACCAAGAGACCCAGTACTTC.

The chain has TRBV5-1 and TRBJ2-7; D might be TRBD1 or TRBD2, each matching 6 bases. The CDR3 consists of 14 residues. V was cut by 6 bases and J by 0 bases, with 13 bases left in between. CDR1 and CDR2 (germline): SGHRS, YFSETQ. The CDR3 protein is CASTVEGGSYEQYF. CDR3 nucleotides: TGCGCCAGCACCGTGGAGGGGGGCTCCTACGAGCAGTACTTC.